The rows below give T cell receptor beta chains drawn from one sample of a study of cytomegalovirus exposure and HLA in healthy donors. The protocol was immunoSEQ multiplex PCR, while the TCRdb copy is restricted to in-frame clones and leaves out a portion. The table includes roughly 200,000 clones, 77% detected once. The sample consisted of PBMCs. The source of these receptors is a woman aged 55 to 70 in good health and CMV-seropositive. Each CDR3 is given with its conserved first and last residue. Fields, in order: D gene, V gene, J gene, clone size, CDR3 length, CDR3 protein, CDR3 DNA. A D gene is named only where the DNA matches it firmly. Clone size, where shown, is once, few, many, or a class for clones that have expanded.

>NA|TRBV28|TRBJ1-5|once|12
CASSLSLQPQHF
TGTGCCAGCAGTTTATCCCTCCAGCCCCAGCATTTT
>NA|TRBV6-1|TRBJ1-6|NA|15
CASRITSSYNSPLHF
TGTGCCAGCAGGATCACAAGCTCCTATAATTCACCCCTCCACTTT
>NA|TRBV5-4|TRBJ2-1|NA|13
CASRDSTYNEQFF
TGTGCCAGCAGGGACTCCACCTACAATGAGCAGTTCTTC
>NA|TRBV7-2|TRBJ1-4|NA|11
CASSSMEKLFF
TGTGCCAGCAGCTCTATGGAAAAACTGTTTTTT
>TRBD1|TRBV5-4|TRBJ2-7|NA|13
CASKGDRVYEQYF
TGTGCCAGCAAAGGAGACAGGGTCTACGAGCAGTACTTC
>TRBD1|TRBV5-6|TRBJ1-1|NA|14
CASSTRQGGTEAFF
TGTGCCAGCAGCACTAGACAGGGGGGCACTGAAGCTTTCTTT
>NA|TRBV5-4|TRBJ1-3|NA|15
CASSLDGSSGNTIYF
TGTGCCAGCAGCTTGGACGGGTCCTCTGGAAACACCATATATTTT
>NA|TRBV10-3|TRBJ1-1|once|12
CATRGFNTEAFF
TGTGCCACCAGGGGCTTTAACACTGAAGCTTTCTTT
>TRBD1|TRBV4-1|TRBJ1-2|few|18
CASSSSGQGALFNYGYTF
TGCGCCAGCAGCAGCTCGGGACAGGGGGCTCTCTTTAACTATGGCTACACCTTC
>NA|TRBV4-1|TRBJ1-1|NA|14
CASSRSPNLEEAFF
TGCGCCAGCAGCCGGAGTCCCAACCTGGAAGAAGCTTTCTTT
>TRBD1|TRBV29-1|TRBJ2-7|NA|14
CSVRPRQGSYEQYF
TGCAGCGTACGACCTAGACAGGGAAGCTACGAGCAGTACTTC
>NA|TRBV25-1|TRBJ1-1|few|16
CASSVVRVPEDTEAFF
TGTGCCAGCAGTGTTGTTAGAGTCCCCGAGGACACTGAAGCTTTCTTT
>NA|TRBV6-1|TRBJ1-4|NA|15
CASSEVVGSNEKLFF
TGTGCCAGCAGTGAAGTGGTGGGGAGTAATGAAAAACTGTTTTTT